Listed below are T cell receptor beta chains from one sample, sequenced in a study of CD8+ T cells in alopecia areata. This table comes from immunoSEQ multiplex PCR, and its TCRdb copy is limited to in-frame clones, with some not included. This sample has roughly 64,000 clones, with 46% found just once. This material consisted of CD8+ T cells sorted from blood, taken at approximately week 36, from a patient treated with tofacitinib. The origin of the receptors is a human donor with alopecia areata. Both conserved end residues are part of each CDR3. D genes are given only for firm matches. Size is stated for part of the rows, as once, few or many counts, or as a class when the clone is expanded.

j_call | v_call | d_call | clone_size | cdr3_nt | cdr3_aa
TRBJ2-5 | TRBV7-7 | - | - | TGTGCTAGCAGCTTAGTCGTACAAGAGACCCAGTACTTC | CASSLVVQETQYF
TRBJ1-2 | TRBV7-7 | TRBD1 | - | TGTGCTAGCAGCTTACTGAAGGGGACAGGGGACTATGGCTACACCTTC | CASSLLKGTGDYGYTF
TRBJ2-7 | TRBV7-9 | TRBD1 | once | TGTGCCAGCAGCCCCCAAGGGGGACAGGGTACCTACGAGCAGTACTTC | CASSPQGGQGTYEQYF
TRBJ2-1 | TRBV7-8 | TRBD2 | few | TGTGCCAGCAGCTTCGGGGCGGGAGGGCCATACAATGAGCAGTTCTTC | CASSFGAGGPYNEQFF
TRBJ2-2 | TRBV30 | - | - | TGTGCCTGGAGTGCGGACTACACCGGGGAGCTGTTTTTT | CAWSADYTGELFF
TRBJ2-7 | TRBV11-2 | - | - | TGTGCCAGCAGCTTAGATCTTGAGCAGTACTTC | CASSLDLEQYF
TRBJ2-7 | TRBV6-1 | TRBD2 | few | TGTGCCAGCAGTGAAAGTAGCGGGAGCTCCTACGAGCAGTACTTC | CASSESSGSSYEQYF
TRBJ1-2 | TRBV7-9 | - | - | TGTGCCAGCAGCTTAGGTGGTTCGGTGGCAGGGCGCGGCTACACCTTC | CASSLGGSVAGRGYTF
TRBJ2-5 | TRBV30 | - | - | TGTGCCTGGAGTGTACGTAACAGGCAAGAGACCCAGTACTTC | CAWSVRNRQETQYF
TRBJ1-2 | TRBV30 | - | - | TGTGCCTGGAGTGAGTTATTGTTGGATGGCTACACCTTC | CAWSELLLDGYTF
TRBJ2-6 | TRBV10-3 | - | medium-sized | TGTGCCATCGGGGACAAGGGCCCTGGGGCCAACGTCCTGACTTTC | CAIGDKGPGANVLTF
TRBJ2-3 | TRBV29-1 | TRBD1 | few | TGCAGCGTTGAAGATTGGGCAGGGGGAGATACGCAGTATTTT | CSVEDWAGGDTQYF
TRBJ2-7 | TRBV29-1 | TRBD2 | few | TGCAGCGTTGAAAGGGAGTCTAGCGGGCACTACGAGCAGTACTTC | CSVERESSGHYEQYF
TRBJ1-1 | TRBV29-1 | - | - | TGCAGCGCCCCCCTCATTTCAGACACTGAAGCTTTCTTT | CSAPLISDTEAFF
TRBJ2-5 | TRBV11-2 | - | once | TGTGCCAGCAGCCCAAAGGCAGTGCAAGAGACCCAGTACTTC | CASSPKAVQETQYF
TRBJ1-2 | TRBV27 | - | - | TGTGCCAGCAGTCCGATGGGACCGAAGAACTATGGCTACACCTTC | CASSPMGPKNYGYTF
TRBJ2-7 | TRBV27 | - | - | TGTGCCAGCAGTTTACGGACAGAATACGAGCAGTACTTC | CASSLRTEYEQYF
TRBJ1-2 | TRBV29-1 | TRBD1 | - | TGCAGCGTCAACCGGGACAGGGGGGATAACTATGGCTACACCTTC | CSVNRDRGDNYGYTF
TRBJ1-5 | TRBV4-2 | - | - | TGTGCCAGCAGCCAAATGGAGAATAGCAATCAGCCCCAGCATTTT | CASSQMENSNQPQHF
TRBJ1-1 | TRBV29-1 | TRBD1 | few | TGCAGCGTTTCTGACAGGGTATACACTGAAGCTTTCTTT | CSVSDRVYTEAFF
TRBJ2-3 | TRBV15 | TRBD2 | - | TGTGCCACCAGCAGACTAGCGGGAGGAGTAGGAGATACGCAGTATTTT | CATSRLAGGVGDTQYF
TRBJ2-7 | TRBV29-1 | TRBD2 | - | TGCAGCGTTGAAGTGCCTAGCGGGACGACCGCCCTTTACTACGAGCAGTACTTC | CSVEVPSGTTALYYEQYF
TRBJ2-7 | TRBV29-1 | - | few | TGCAGCGTTGAAGTGGGGAGCTCCTACGAGCAGTACTTC | CSVEVGSSYEQYF
TRBJ2-1 | TRBV4-3 | TRBD1 | - | TGCGCCAGCAGCCAGGAGGGGACAGGGACTGGAAATGAGCAGTTCTTC | CASSQEGTGTGNEQFF
TRBJ2-7 | TRBV27 | - | few | TGTGCCAGCAGTTTTCTGCGGGGTTCCGAGCAGTACTTC | CASSFLRGSEQYF
TRBJ1-4 | TRBV4-1 | - | - | TGCGCCAGCAGCCATAGTCGTACGGAAGGTGGTGGAAAACTGTTTTTT | CASSHSRTEGGGKLFF
TRBJ2-1 | TRBV19 | - | - | TGTGCCAGTAGTATAGGTCTTAACAATGAGCAGTTCTTC | CASSIGLNNEQFF
TRBJ2-2 | TRBV10-2 | - | - | TGCGCCAGCAGGCTAGCACCCGGGGAGCTGTTTTTT | CASRLAPGELFF
TRBJ2-1 | TRBV14 | - | few | TGTGCCAGCAGCCAGTGGGACAATGAGCAGTTCTTC | CASSQWDNEQFF
TRBJ1-2 | TRBV29-1 | TRBD1 | few | TGCAGCGTTGAAGAAAGGACAGGGGGCGACTATGGCTACACCTTC | CSVEERTGGDYGYTF
TRBJ2-1 | TRBV7-8 | - | few | TGTGCCAGCAGCCCCCGGACGCGAGGCAATGAGCAGTTCTTC | CASSPRTRGNEQFF
TRBJ2-7 | TRBV2 | - | few | TGTGCCACCGGATCCCCCGGGCGAACCTACGAGCAGTACTTC | CATGSPGRTYEQYF